Following are 27 T cell receptor beta chains from one sample sequenced in a study of Ad26.COV2.S vaccination and SARS-CoV-2 variants. The sample's treatment: 15 to 20 received Ad26.COV2.S at low or high dose, single or two shots; about 5 received placebo; per-sample allocation not given. It was on day 63 after the first vaccine or placebo injection that samples were taken. The protocol was immunoSEQ multiplex PCR, while the TCRdb copy is restricted to in-frame clones and leaves out a portion. The sample shows 300,000 to 400,000 clones, about 86% of them seen only once. The sample consisted of peripheral blood, taken in a trial of Ad26.COV2.S vaccine versus placebo. Receptors originate from a person between 18 and 65 years old who received the Ad26.COV2.S COVID-19 vaccine or a placebo.

CDR3 DNA: TGTGCCAGCAGCCCCTCTCTTAGCAATGAGCAGTTCTTC. This gives the protein CASSPSLSNEQFF. This chain uses TRBV4-2 with TRBJ2-1; D is uncertain. The germline V and J ends were trimmed by 4 bases and 6 bases, with 10 bases remaining between them. This CDR3 spans 13 amino acids. CDR1 is LGHNA and CDR2 is YNFKEQ in the germline V gene.

The V call is TRBV27, the J call TRBJ2-1; 7 positions match TRBD2. Per the germline V gene, CDR1 is MNHEY and CDR2 is SMNVEV (reference sequence). Trimming cost V 3 bases and J 5 bases; bases outside gene matches: 10. The CDR3 is 16 amino acids. This CDR3 is CASSLRASGSHNEQFF. CDR3 sequence (DNA): TGTGCCAGCAGTTTGAGGGCTAGCGGATCACACAATGAGCAGTTCTTC.

V usage is TRBV12-5 and J usage is TRBJ2-7; 9 bases line up with TRBD2. The germline V gene encodes CDR1 LGHNT and CDR2 FRNRAP. J gave up 4 bases and V 2 bases, and 12 bases lay outside the gene matches. The CDR3 spans 17 residues. The CDR3 DNA reads as TGTGCTAGTGGTTTGTCCACCTTGCGGCTAGCGGGGTACGAGCAGTACTTC. Its translation: CASGLSTLRLAGYEQYF.

V usage is TRBV18 and J usage is TRBJ1-6; weak D call: TRBD1 (5 bases). V lost 3 bases, J lost 7 bases, and 13 bases lay in between. Germline CDR1 and CDR2: KGHSH and LQKENI. The CDR3 totals 15 residues. CDR3 DNA: TGTGCCAGCTCACCCAGGGAGGGGAAGAATTCACCCCTCCACTTT. Its protein product is CASSPREGKNSPLHF.

The CDR3 coding sequence is TGCGCCAGCAGAGAGGGACAGACCTACGAGCAGTACTTC. Its protein product is CASREGQTYEQYF. The genes are TRBV5-1 and TRBJ2-7; the match to TRBD1 covers 7 bases. The V gene's germline CDR1 is SGHRS and CDR2 YFSETQ. This CDR3 is built from 13 residues. With V trimmed by 5 bases and J by 2 bases, 4 bases remained unmatched. Full variable domain (missing parts from reference TRBV5-1 and TRBJ2-7): KAGVTQTPRYLIKTRGQQVTLSCSPISGHRSVSWYQQTPGQGLQFLFEYFSETQRNKGNFPGRFSGRQFSNSRSEMNVSTLELGDSALYLCASREGQTYEQYFGPGTRLTVT.

This clone showed up just once. The chain has TRBV7-2 and TRBJ2-7; 8 nucleotides match TRBD2. Germline CDR1 and CDR2: SGHTA and FQGNSA. This CDR3 has 14 amino acids. After removal of 3 bases from V and 6 bases from J, the junction contained 7 bases not matched to a gene. The CDR3 DNA sequence: TGTGCCAGCAGCTTGAACGGGGGGGCCGGCGAGCAGTACTTC. The encoded protein is CASSLNGGAGEQYF.

This chain connects TRBV18 to TRBJ2-7; no firm D call. Deletions cut 0 bases from V and 2 bases from J, with 8 bases between. The CDR3 is made up of 14 amino acids. Germline values: CDR1 KGHSH, CDR2 LQKENI. This CDR3 is CASSPPLPAYEQYF. DNA of the CDR3: TGTGCCAGCTCACCACCGCTCCCTGCCTACGAGCAGTACTTC.

This clone was observed a handful of times. This chain connects TRBV4-1 to TRBJ1-2; D is possibly TRBD1 (6 bases). The V end was cut by 2 bases, the J end by 2 bases, with 15 bases between. Germline V gives CDR1 MGHRA, CDR2 YSYEKL. This CDR3 spans 16 amino acids. The CDR3 DNA is TGCGCCAGCAGCCAACCGTACAGGGCCTCAAACTATGGCTACACCTTC. Protein: CASSQPYRASNYGYTF.

The chain recombines TRBV2 with TRBJ2-5, with D perhaps TRBD1 (5 bases). Germline CDR1 SNHLY, CDR2 FYNNEI. Trimming pared 8 bases from V and 5 bases from J, leaving 15 bases between. This CDR3 has 13 amino acids. As DNA, the CDR3 is TGTGCCAGCCGAGATGCAGGGCGGGAGACCCAGTACTTC. It specifies CASRDAGRETQYF.

This chain joins TRBV4-2 and TRBJ2-5; 8 bases are a match to TRBD2. Germline-derived CDR1 and CDR2 are LGHNA and YNFKEQ. V shed 0 bases and J 1 base; nucleotides not matched to a gene: 10. The CDR3 loop spans 18 amino acids. DNA of the CDR3: TGTGCCAGCAGCCAAGAGCTCGCGGGGGGCGCCGTCCAAGAGACCCAGTACTTC. Protein: CASSQELAGGAVQETQYF.

This clone was observed a single time. V and J are TRBV6-6 and TRBJ1-1, with D perhaps TRBD1 (5 bases). Trimming removed 4 bases at V and 7 bases at J, with 13 bases between. Germline V gives CDR1 MNHNY, CDR2 SVGAGI (reference sequence). The CDR3 loop spans 13 amino acids. CDR3 protein: CASSLYEGVEAFF. CDR3 bases: TGTGCCAGCAGTTTGTACGAAGGGGTTGAAGCTTTCTTT.

The chain recombines TRBV5-4 with TRBJ2-2; D call uncertain. Trimming took off 5 bases at V and 1 base at J, with 15 bases between the two ends. The CDR3 runs 16 residues. Germline V gene lookup returns CDR1 SGHNT and CDR2 YYREEE (reference sequence). CDR3 in amino acids: CASSSPLTLNTGELFF. CDR3 in DNA: TGTGCCAGCAGTTCCCCGTTGACCTTGAACACCGGGGAGCTGTTTTTT.

The rearrangement links TRBV4-2 to TRBJ1-2, with 7 bases identical to TRBD1. The V gene's germline CDR1 is LGHNA and CDR2 YNFKEQ. This CDR3 comprises 16 residues. The V gene end was trimmed by 2 bases and the J gene end by 8 bases; junction bases not matched to a gene: 14. CDR3 DNA sequence: TGTGCCAGCAGCCAACCGGGGAATACAGGGGAAGGCGGCTACACCTTC. Its protein is CASSQPGNTGEGGYTF.

This clone was seen just once. V gene TRBV6-4 combines with J gene TRBJ2-3; TRBD2 agrees at 7 bases. The germline CDR1 and CDR2 sequences are MRHNA and SNTAGT. CDR3 length equals 16 residues. J gave up 2 bases and V 7 bases, and 12 bases lay outside the gene matches. CDR3 sequence (DNA): TGTGCCAGCATTAGGTTGGGGGGGGGATACACAGATACGCAGTATTTT. Encoded protein: CASIRLGGGYTDTQYF.

V is TRBV18 and J is TRBJ1-1, with 9 bases identical to TRBD1. Germline V lookup: CDR1 KGHSH, CDR2 LQKENI. V lost 4 bases, J lost 0 bases, and 9 bases stayed unmatched. The CDR3 sequence is 17 residues long. CDR3 sequence: CASSHNRQGGLNTEAFF. CDR3 DNA: TGTGCCAGCTCACACAATAGACAGGGGGGGTTGAACACTGAAGCTTTCTTT.

V and J are TRBV3-1 (or the pseudogene TRBV3-2) and TRBJ1-1; D ambiguous. This CDR3 region has 12 residues. With 3 bases removed from V and 4 bases from J, the gap between germline ends came to 6 bases. Germline V gene data show CDR1 as LGHDT and CDR2 as YNNKEL (reference sequence). The DNA for the CDR3 is TGTGCCAGCAGCCACGTAAGCACTGAAGCTTTCTTT. As protein: CASSHVSTEAFF.

The chain is built from TRBV27 and TRBJ2-2, with 7 positions matching TRBD1. The germline V gene has CDR1 MNHEY and CDR2 SMNVEV (reference sequence). This CDR3 is 16 amino acids long. J lost 3 bases, V lost 4 bases, and 8 bases had no gene match. CDR3 in amino acids: CASSSSDRLYTGELFF. The CDR3 coding sequence is TGTGCCAGCAGTTCATCGGACAGGTTGTACACCGGGGAGCTGTTTTTT.

The rearrangement joins TRBV7-2 to TRBJ1-5, with 8 nucleotides matching TRBD1. The V segment lost 0 bases and the J segment 9 bases; nucleotides outside the gene matches: 10. The CDR3 loop spans 16 amino acids. Germline V gene sequence: CDR1 SGHTA, CDR2 FQGNSA. CDR3: CASSLAGTGGFSPQHF. DNA for the CDR3: TGTGCCAGCAGCTTAGCCGGGACAGGTGGTTTTTCGCCCCAGCATTTT.

V gene TRBV30 combines with J gene TRBJ1-1, with 7 bases fitting TRBD1. The CDR3 has 15 amino acids. The V gene's germline CDR1 is GTSNPN and CDR2 SVGIG (reference sequence). Trimming at V came to 4 bases and at J to 1 base, leaving 9 bases not matched to a gene. CDR3 nucleotides: TGTGCCTGGACCCGGGACAGTCTTCGGAACACTGAAGCTTTCTTT. Protein sequence: CAWTRDSLRNTEAFF.

The chain couples TRBV13 to TRBJ1-1; 9 bases line up with TRBD1. The J segment lost 2 bases and the V segment lost 4 bases, leaving 8 bases of the junction unmatched. CDR1 and CDR2 from the germline V gene are PRHDT and FYEKMQ (reference sequence). The CDR3 has 16 amino acids. The CDR3 reads CASSSRQGGTNTEAFF. For the CDR3, the DNA is TGTGCCAGCAGCTCCAGACAGGGGGGTACAAACACTGAAGCTTTCTTT.

V is TRBV18 and J is TRBJ1-2, with D possibly matching TRBD1 (5 bases). The CDR3 runs to 13 residues. With 4 bases removed from V and 3 bases from J, the gap between germline ends came to 9 bases. Germline CDR1 KGHSH, CDR2 LQKENI. The CDR3 DNA sequence: TGTGCCAGCTCACACGGGACGGACTATGGCTACACCTTC. It specifies CASSHGTDYGYTF.

The DNA for the CDR3 is TGTGCCAGCGGCAGAAATACCATCTCTGGAAACACCATATATTTT. Translating it yields CASGRNTISGNTIYF. The chain recombines TRBV3-1 (or the pseudogene TRBV3-2) with TRBJ1-3; D unclear. Germline-derived CDR1 and CDR2 are LGHDT and YNNKEL (reference sequence). V was clipped by 8 bases and J by 0 bases, with 14 bases between them. This CDR3 has 15 residues.

The rearrangement links TRBV7-6 to TRBJ1-1; no clear D gene. The CDR3 runs to 13 residues. Trimming removed 5 bases at V and 0 bases at J, with 7 bases between. From germline, CDR1 is SGHVS and CDR2 FNYEAQ. Here the CDR3 reads CASSPTMNTEAFF. Written as DNA, the CDR3 is TGTGCCAGCAGCCCCACTATGAACACTGAAGCTTTCTTT.

The J gene is TRBJ1-1, the V gene TRBV7-9; a weak D match, TRBD1 (6 bases). Germline CDR1 and CDR2: SEHNR and FQNEAQ (reference sequence). V lost 4 bases, J lost 2 bases, and 14 bases lay in between. This CDR3 is 15 amino acids long. The CDR3 nucleotides read TGTGCCAGCAGCTCACAGGGTACCTCTAACACTGAAGCTTTCTTT. Its translation: CASSSQGTSNTEAFF.

The chain recombines TRBV6-2 or TRBV6-3 with TRBJ2-5; D gene unclear. Trimming pared 3 bases from V and 2 bases from J, leaving 1 base between. Germline lookup yields CDR1 MNHEY and CDR2 SVGEGT. This CDR3 contains 11 residues. CDR3 amino acids: CASSYQETQYF. CDR3 nucleotide sequence: TGTGCCAGCAGTTATCAAGAGACCCAGTACTTC.

The chain employs TRBV30 and TRBJ1-5; the D gene is possibly TRBD1 (6 bases). There are 14 residues in the CDR3. Germline CDR1 is GTSNPN and CDR2 is SVGIG (reference sequence). The V gene lost 0 bases and the J gene lost 2 bases, with 8 bases spanning the gap. DNA of the CDR3: TGTGCCTGGAGTGTAAACAGGGGCAATCAGCCCCAGCATTTT. Translated: CAWSVNRGNQPQHF.

The V call is TRBV19, the J call TRBJ2-6, with a possible D match to TRBD1 (6 bases). The CDR3 contains 17 residues. Between the trimmed V and J ends, which lost 7 bases and 0 bases, there was a span of 16 bases. The germline gives CDR1 LNHDA, CDR2 SQIVND (reference sequence). The CDR3 DNA sequence: TGTGCCAGTAAAGGGGGTAACCCAAACTCTGGGGCCAACGTCCTGACTTTC. Protein sequence: CASKGGNPNSGANVLTF.